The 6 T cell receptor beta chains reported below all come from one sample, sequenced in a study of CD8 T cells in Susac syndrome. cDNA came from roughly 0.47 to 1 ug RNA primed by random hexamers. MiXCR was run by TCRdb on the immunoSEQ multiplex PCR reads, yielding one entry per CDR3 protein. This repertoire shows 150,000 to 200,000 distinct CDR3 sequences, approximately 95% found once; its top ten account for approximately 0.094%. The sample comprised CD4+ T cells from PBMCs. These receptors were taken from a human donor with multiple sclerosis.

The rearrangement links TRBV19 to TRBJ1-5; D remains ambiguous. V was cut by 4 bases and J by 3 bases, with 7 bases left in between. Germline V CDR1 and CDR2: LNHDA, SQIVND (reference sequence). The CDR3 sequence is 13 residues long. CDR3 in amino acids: CASSRTLNQPQHF. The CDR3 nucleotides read TGTGCCAGTAGTAGGACCCTCAATCAGCCCCAGCATTTT.

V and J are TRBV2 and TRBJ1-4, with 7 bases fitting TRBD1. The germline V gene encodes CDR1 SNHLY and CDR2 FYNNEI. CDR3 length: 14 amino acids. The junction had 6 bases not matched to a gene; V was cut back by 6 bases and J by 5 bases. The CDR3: CASSGTVGNEKLFF. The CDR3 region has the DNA TGTGCCAGCAGCGGGACAGTGGGGAATGAAAAACTGTTTTTT.

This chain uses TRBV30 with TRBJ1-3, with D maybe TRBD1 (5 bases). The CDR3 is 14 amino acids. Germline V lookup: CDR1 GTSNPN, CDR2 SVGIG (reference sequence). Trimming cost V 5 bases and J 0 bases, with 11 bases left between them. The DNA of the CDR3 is TGTGCCTGGGGCACAGGCGTCTCTGGAAACACCATATATTTT. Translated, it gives CAWGTGVSGNTIYF.

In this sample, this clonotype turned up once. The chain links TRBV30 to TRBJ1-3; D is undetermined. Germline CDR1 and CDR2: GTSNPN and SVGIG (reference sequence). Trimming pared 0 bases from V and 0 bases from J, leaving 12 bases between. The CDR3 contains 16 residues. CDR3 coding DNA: TGTGCCTGGAGTGTACCCTCCCGTCGCTCTGGAAACACCATATATTTT. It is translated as CAWSVPSRRSGNTIYF.

In nucleotides, the CDR3 is TGTGCCTGGAGCACCCAGGGGGGGAGACTGTTTTTT. Protein product: CAWSTQGGRLFF. V and J are TRBV30 and TRBJ1-4; 7 positions match TRBD1. CDR3 size: 12 residues. V was clipped by 3 bases and J by 13 bases; unmatched bases: 8. Germline V gene sequence: CDR1 GTSNPN, CDR2 SVGIG (reference sequence). The variable domain in full, completed from reference TRBV30 and TRBJ1-4, reads SQTIHQWPATLVQPVGSPLSLECTVEGTSNPNLYWYRQAAGRGLQLLFYSVGIGQISSEVPQNLSASRPQDRQFILSSKKLLLSDSGFYLCAWSTQGGRLFFGSGTQLSVL.

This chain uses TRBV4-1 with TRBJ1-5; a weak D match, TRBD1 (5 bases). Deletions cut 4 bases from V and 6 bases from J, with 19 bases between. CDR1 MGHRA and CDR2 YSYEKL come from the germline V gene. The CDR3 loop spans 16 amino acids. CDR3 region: CASSREPDQGGQPQHF. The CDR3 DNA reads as TGCGCCAGCAGCCGAGAACCTGACCAGGGTGGTCAGCCCCAGCATTTT.